This is a list of T cell receptor beta chains from one sample in a study of vaccination effects on CD4 cells after COVID-19. These receptors have no known antigen. Using immunoSEQ multiplex PCR, the repertoire was profiled, and TCRdb retains in-frame clones only, with some absent. Of more than 35,000 clones in the sample, about 65% were seen once. Source: CD4+ T cells from PBMCs cultured without peptide, taken before COVID-19 vaccination. The origin of the receptors is a human donor who received a COVID-19 vaccine. CDR3s include the opening cysteine and the closing phenylalanine or tryptophan. The order of the fields is J gene, D gene, V gene, clone size, CDR3 protein, CDR3 DNA. D genes are given only for firm matches. Part of the rows lack a size; the others show once, few, many or a class for expanded clones.

TRBJ2-5	NA	TRBV4-1	NA	CASSSPTSAGETQYF	TGCGCCAGCAGCTCACCGACATCGGCGGGTGAGACCCAGTACTTC
TRBJ1-3	NA	TRBV2	NA	CASKSSNSGNTIYF	TGTGCCAGCAAGTCGAGTAATTCTGGAAACACCATATATTTT
TRBJ1-2	TRBD1	TRBV5-4	once	CASSRDRGNYGYTF	TGTGCCAGCAGCAGGGACAGGGGGAACTATGGCTACACCTTC
TRBJ2-1	NA	TRBV5-1	NA	CASSPRRSWQFF	TGCGCCAGCAGCCCGAGGCGTTCTTGGCAGTTCTTC
TRBJ1-3	NA	TRBV29-1	NA	CSVTGTFGNTIYF	TGCAGCGTCACAGGGACCTTTGGAAACACCATATATTTT
TRBJ2-2	TRBD2	TRBV4-1	NA	CASSQGGTSGTRELFF	TGCGCCAGCAGCCAAGGGGGGACTAGCGGGACAAGGGAGCTGTTTTTT
TRBJ2-7	TRBD1	TRBV9	NA	CASSVEAGGGYEQYF	TGTGCCAGCAGCGTAGAGGCAGGGGGCGGCTACGAGCAGTACTTC
TRBJ2-3	NA	TRBV6-1	NA	CASSEVGGTGTDTQYF	TGTGCCAGCAGTGAAGTGGGAGGCACCGGCACAGATACGCAGTATTTT
TRBJ2-1	TRBD1	TRBV5-1	few	CASSLDRGYEQFF	TGCGCCAGCAGCTTGGACAGGGGGTACGAGCAGTTCTTC
TRBJ1-6	TRBD1	TRBV11-2	NA	CASSSPTGNNSPLHF	TGTGCCAGCAGTTCCCCGACAGGGAATAATTCACCCCTCCACTTT
TRBJ2-3	TRBD2	TRBV12-3/TRBV12-4	NA	CASSPLTSLPQYF	TGTGCCAGCAGCCCACTGACTAGCTTGCCGCAGTATTTT
TRBJ2-2	TRBD2	TRBV3-1/TRBV3-2	NA	CASSQAGGPERELFF	TGTGCCAGCAGCCAAGCGGGAGGGCCTGAAAGGGAGCTGTTTTTT
TRBJ2-7	TRBD1	TRBV6-5	NA	CASWGTGGPYEQYF	TGTGCCAGCTGGGGGACAGGGGGTCCCTACGAGCAGTACTTC
TRBJ1-6	NA	TRBV5-1	NA	CASSFLDRYNSPLHF	TGCGCCAGCAGCTTTTTGGACCGTTATAATTCACCCCTCCACTTT
TRBJ1-1	NA	TRBV18	once	CASSPIDRMNTEAFF	TGTGCCAGCTCACCAATTGACAGGATGAACACTGAAGCTTTCTTT
TRBJ1-6	NA	TRBV7-9	NA	CASSLQGESPLHF	TGTGCCAGCAGCTTACAGGGAGAGTCACCCCTCCACTTT
TRBJ1-2	TRBD1	TRBV11-2	few	CATRDRDGNYGYTF	TGTGCCACCAGGGACAGGGACGGTAACTATGGCTACACCTTC
TRBJ2-3	NA	TRBV2	NA	CASSESGGTDTQYF	TGTGCCAGCAGTGAATCGGGGGGCACAGATACGCAGTATTTT
TRBJ1-1	NA	TRBV5-1	once	CASSPRAGATEAFF	TGCGCCAGCAGCCCCCGGGCCGGGGCCACTGAAGCTTTCTTT
TRBJ2-5	TRBD1	TRBV14	NA	CASSQDPVDRGLGETQYF	TGTGCCAGCAGCCAAGACCCCGTCGACAGGGGGCTGGGAGAGACCCAGTACTTC
TRBJ1-1	NA	TRBV6-1	NA	CASSDPGTEAFF	TGTGCCAGCAGTGATCCGGGCACTGAAGCTTTCTTT
TRBJ2-1	NA	TRBV6-5	NA	CASSYPTAGINEQFF	TGTGCCAGCAGTTACCCGACTGCGGGGATCAATGAGCAGTTCTTC
TRBJ2-5	TRBD2	TRBV5-1	NA	CASSLDSSGRTQYF	TGCGCCAGCAGCTTGGATTCTAGCGGGAGAACCCAGTACTTC
TRBJ2-1	TRBD2	TRBV16	NA	CASSRGGTSGDEQFF	TGTGCCAGCAGCCGGGGCGGGACTAGCGGGGATGAGCAGTTCTTC
TRBJ1-3	NA	TRBV30	NA	CAWSVLRGSGNTIYF	TGTGCCTGGAGTGTACTAAGGGGCTCCGGAAACACCATATATTTT
TRBJ1-4	TRBD1	TRBV10-2	few	CASAGQGSEKLFF	TGCGCCAGCGCGGGACAGGGGAGTGAAAAACTGTTTTTT
TRBJ1-3	TRBD1	TRBV10-3	NA	CAIRGTGAGNTIYF	TGTGCCATCAGGGGGACAGGGGCTGGAAACACCATATATTTT
TRBJ1-1	NA	TRBV20-1	few	CSASRGRVNTEAFF	TGCAGTGCTAGTCGGGGACGGGTGAACACTGAAGCTTTCTTT
TRBJ1-1	TRBD1	TRBV2	NA	CASRVRGQGDKKNTEAFF	TGTGCCAGCAGGGTTCGAGGACAGGGGGACAAAAAGAACACTGAAGCTTTCTTT
TRBJ2-2	NA	TRBV14	few	CASSQAPPMNTGELFF	TGTGCCAGCAGCCAAGCTCCACCAATGAACACCGGGGAGCTGTTTTTT
TRBJ2-1	TRBD1	TRBV29-1	NA	CSVYRGDSYNEQFF	TGCAGCGTTTACAGGGGGGACTCCTACAATGAGCAGTTCTTC
TRBJ1-2	TRBD1	TRBV5-4	few	CASSLATGVLYAGYTF	TGTGCCAGCAGCTTGGCTACAGGGGTGTTGTATGCGGGCTACACCTTC
TRBJ2-7	TRBD1	TRBV6-5	NA	CASIRQGGYEQYF	TGTGCCAGCATCAGACAGGGCGGCTACGAGCAGTACTTC
TRBJ1-1	NA	TRBV7-9	NA	CASSPKLREGTEAFF	TGTGCCAGCAGCCCAAAACTTCGGGAGGGGACTGAAGCTTTCTTT
TRBJ1-5	TRBD1	TRBV10-3	few	CAISGDSYQPQHF	TGTGCCATCAGTGGGGACAGCTATCAGCCCCAGCATTTT
TRBJ2-7	NA	TRBV7-9	few	CASSMESERSYEQYF	TGTGCCAGCAGCATGGAATCGGAGCGCTCCTACGAGCAGTACTTC
TRBJ1-5	TRBD1	TRBV5-8	NA	CASNDLLTRGDQPQHF	TGTGCCAGCAACGACCTTTTAACCAGGGGGGATCAGCCCCAGCATTTT
TRBJ1-6	NA	TRBV18	NA	CASSPAQNSPLHF	TGTGCCAGCTCACCGGCACAGAATTCACCCCTCCACTTT
TRBJ2-3	NA	TRBV11-2	NA	CASSLVGRDTQYF	TGTGCCAGCAGCTTAGTCGGTCGAGATACGCAGTATTTT
TRBJ2-7	NA	TRBV21-1	NA	CASSAPVAGDSYEQYF	TGTGCCAGCAGCGCCCCAGTAGCGGGAGATTCCTACGAGCAGTACTTC
TRBJ2-5	NA	TRBV5-1	NA	CASSLTRGGQETQYF	TGCGCCAGCAGCTTGACCCGGGGTGGCCAAGAGACCCAGTACTTC
TRBJ2-7	NA	TRBV12-3/TRBV12-4	NA	CASSPEPYEQYF	TGTGCCAGCAGTCCCGAACCCTACGAGCAGTACTTC
TRBJ2-1	TRBD2	TRBV11-2	NA	CASSFHQIAGANEQFF	TGTGCCAGCAGCTTCCACCAAATAGCGGGAGCCAATGAGCAGTTCTTC
TRBJ2-1	TRBD2	TRBV6-5	NA	CASSSRPGGPQFF	TGTGCCAGCAGTTCCAGACCGGGGGGGCCACAGTTCTTC
TRBJ2-7	TRBD1	TRBV6-5	NA	CASSYADRVTGEQYF	TGTGCCAGCAGTTACGCGGACAGGGTTACGGGCGAGCAGTACTTC
TRBJ1-5	NA	TRBV6-6	NA	CASSNSERPQHF	TGTGCCAGCAGTAACTCGGAGAGGCCCCAGCATTTT
TRBJ2-3	TRBD2	TRBV10-3	NA	CAISLADASTDTQYF	TGTGCCATCAGCCTAGCGGACGCTAGCACAGATACGCAGTATTTT
TRBJ2-2	NA	TRBV3-1/TRBV3-2	few	CASSQDQGTGELFF	TGTGCCAGCAGCCAGGACCAGGGAACCGGGGAGCTGTTTTTT
TRBJ2-1	NA	TRBV7-7	NA	CASSLGRTVSYNEQFF	TGTGCCAGCAGCTTAGGTAGGACGGTCTCCTACAATGAGCAGTTCTTC
TRBJ2-1	NA	TRBV12-3/TRBV12-4	NA	CASSNLRERQFF	TGTGCCAGCAGTAACCTGAGGGAGCGGCAGTTCTTC
TRBJ1-6	TRBD1	TRBV7-9	once	CASSQSGGTYNSPLHF	TGTGCCAGCAGCCAGTCAGGGGGAACCTATAATTCACCCCTCCACTTT
TRBJ1-1	NA	TRBV19	NA	CASSIWGRGRNTEAFF	TGTGCCAGTAGTATATGGGGGCGAGGAAGGAACACTGAAGCTTTCTTT
TRBJ1-5	NA	TRBV18	NA	CASSPRGGGAQHF	TGTGCCAGCTCACCCCGGGGTGGGGGCGCCCAGCATTTT
TRBJ1-1	NA	TRBV9	NA	CASSVDASGEAFF	TGTGCCAGCAGCGTAGATGCGAGCGGGGAAGCTTTCTTT
TRBJ2-5	NA	TRBV19	NA	CASSGDRETQYF	TGTGCCAGTAGTGGGGATAGAGAGACCCAGTACTTC
TRBJ2-2	TRBD2	TRBV3-1/TRBV3-2	NA	CASRLLAGPNTGELFF	TGTGCCAGCAGATTACTAGCGGGGCCGAACACCGGGGAGCTGTTTTTT
TRBJ2-5	NA	TRBV7-7	NA	CASSSIPGTSGESQYF	TGTGCCAGCAGTTCCATCCCGGGGACGTCGGGGGAGAGCCAGTACTTC
TRBJ1-6	NA	TRBV11-2	NA	CASSLNPGSNSPLHF	TGTGCCAGCAGCTTAAATCCGGGGAGTAATTCACCCCTCCACTTT
TRBJ1-5	TRBD1	TRBV15	NA	CATSLRTGGTYQPQHF	TGTGCCACCAGCTTAAGGACAGGGGGAACCTATCAGCCCCAGCATTTT